The entry that follows covers one T cell receptor beta chain sequence. Its antigen is currently not known. Within one base of it there is no much larger clone, and no base qualities were kept. This entry is derived from a study of T cells in Graves' hyperthyroidism and ophthalmopathy (dated by TCRdb to about 2019). In terms of the full investigation: Peripheral blood samples were taken at the time of initial diagnosis, prior to any treatment. After sampling, hyperthyroidism patients received methimazole starting at 30 mg daily, and ophthalmopathy patients received high-dose intravenous methylprednisolone. The approximately 98 discovery patients were randomly divided into training and test sets at a 7:3 ratio. Prospective prediction of ophthalmopathy was tested in an independent validation cohort consisting of roughly 19 hyperthyroidism patients and some 17 patients who later progressed to ophthalmopathy. Thyroid tissue and blood T-cell repertoires from about six Graves' hyperthyroidism patients were also compared in the study. To identify TCR V-J signatures that set the groups apart, the researchers used a discovery cohort of about a hundred patients, made up of under 50 with Graves' ophthalmopathy and 57 with stable Graves' hyperthyroidism. TCR Vbeta CDR3 sequencing of around 130 peripheral blood samples (43 ophthalmopathy, roughly 72 hyperthyroidism and roughly 17 progressor patients) is reported in the paper. On the study overall, not on this receptor specifically: No statistical method was used to fix the sample size in advance, and group allocation was not hidden from the investigators. Ophthalmopathy was separated from stable hyperthyroidism by a 13 V-J signature model, with 85% to 90% sensitivity and roughly 84% specificity obtained in cross-validation and 80%/75% obtained in testing. During validation, the model predicted progression to ophthalmopathy a median of approximately 6.5 months ahead of onset, with around 71% sensitivity and 72% to 80% specificity. Most expanded thyroid clonotypes (frequency above 0.001) were also detected in blood, a finding suggesting that blood repertoires may reflect thyroid immune responses.

The TCR beta CDR3 regions were amplified from RNA transcripts. A first-round RT-PCR of the TCR CDR3 used the HTBI primer set with the Qiagen OneStep RT-PCR kit. Libraries were constructed in a second round of multiplex PCR, after which size selection and purification were carried out. Sequencing of the libraries was done on an Illumina HiSeq2000 using paired-end 100 bp reads. The authors' pipeline ran thus. Raw data were processed with SOAPnuke, discarding reads with adapters, uncalled bases, mean Phred below 15, or no exact constant-primer or identifier match. High-quality paired reads were merged with COPE v1.2.5, and unique nucleotide sequences were defined as clonotypes. Clonotypes were aligned to IMGT TRBV, TRBD and TRBJ reference segments using MiTCR v1.1. The analysis included only V-J combinations with a frequency above 0.0001, which together covered approximately 99% of the repertoires. The TCS score was defined as F50 (clonal expansion) divided by E x V (chaos), with BLOSUM62-based TCRdist calculated between CDR3 peptides within each V-J. Welch's t-statistics and random forest reduced fewer than 550 V-J features to roughly 13, which were used in a naive Bayes classifier (R e1071). The public reads were reanalyzed by TCRdb: fastp trimming at Q25, MiXCR alignment, in-frame beta chains only. Rows matching on CDR3 protein sequence are summarized as one entry with the most common DNA and genes. TCRdb, rather than the study authors, made the V and J calls. For this sample there are almost 500,000 distinct CDR3 sequences; less than 25% appear just once. 45% to 55% of the sample is taken by the ten largest.

Ophthalmopathy patients had moderately to severely active disease, with a Clinical Activity Score of 3 or more, a NOSPECS grade of 4 or more, and a disease duration of less than 3 months. Exclusion was applied to patients with uncontrolled infections, other autoimmune diseases, pregnancy or lactation. Clinical symptoms, serum thyroxine and TRAb, thyroid ultrasound, and orbital computed tomography formed the basis for the diagnoses. PBMCs were separated from roughly 10 ml of fresh peripheral blood using Ficoll-Paque density gradient centrifugation. Total RNA was extracted with Trizol reagent, and quality was checked on an Agilent 2100 Bioanalyzer. The germline V and J ends show losses of 6 bases and 6 bases respectively, and no gene match explains 8 bases of the junction. The germline V gene yields MNHNS for CDR1 and SASEGT for CDR2. Including the terminal cysteine and phenylalanine, the CDR3 comprises 15 residues. CDR3 DNA only is kept here, 45 bases in frame from base 1.

This clonotype was sampled from a woman in her 70s with Graves' ophthalmopathy. The sample taken for sequencing was blood. The chain uses TRBV6-1 and TRBJ1-6, with 7 junctional bases fitting TRBD1. The DNA sequence is as follows: TGTGCCAGCAGCCTTAACAGGGGCGCTAATTCACCCCTCCACTTT. Translated, this gives CASSLNRGANSPLHF.